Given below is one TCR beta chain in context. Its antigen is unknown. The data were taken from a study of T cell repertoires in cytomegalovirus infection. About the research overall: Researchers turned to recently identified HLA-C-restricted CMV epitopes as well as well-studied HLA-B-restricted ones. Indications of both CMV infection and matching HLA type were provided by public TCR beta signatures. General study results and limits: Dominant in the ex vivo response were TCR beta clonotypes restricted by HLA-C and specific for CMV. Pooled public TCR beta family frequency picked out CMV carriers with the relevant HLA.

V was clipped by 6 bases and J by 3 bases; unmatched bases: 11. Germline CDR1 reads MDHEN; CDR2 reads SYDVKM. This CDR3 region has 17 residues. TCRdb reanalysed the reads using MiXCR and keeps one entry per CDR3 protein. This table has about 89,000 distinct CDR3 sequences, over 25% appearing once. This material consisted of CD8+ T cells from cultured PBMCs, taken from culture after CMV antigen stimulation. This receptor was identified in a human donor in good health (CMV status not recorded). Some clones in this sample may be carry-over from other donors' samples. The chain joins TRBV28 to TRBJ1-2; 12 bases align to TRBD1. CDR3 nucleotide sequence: TGTGCCAGCAGCTTCGGGACAGGGGGCGCCGTGGACTATGGCTACACCTTC. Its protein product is CASSFGTGGAVDYGYTF.